These 14 T cell receptor beta chains were sequenced from one sample in a study of blood T cell repertoires in COVID-19. Only in-frame clones appear in the TCRdb table, and some are missing; sequencing was by immunoSEQ multiplex PCR. Here the sample spans 85,000 to 120,000 clones, about 78% being singletons. Sequenced: peripheral blood. The origin of the receptors is a man in his fifties or sixties with active or convalescent COVID-19.

The rearrangement joins TRBV2 to TRBJ1-1; D possibly corresponds to TRBD1 (5 bases). CDR1 is SNHLY, CDR2 FYNNEI, per germline. The CDR3 totals 14 residues. V lost 6 bases, J lost 1 base, and 12 bases lay in between. CDR3 in DNA: TGTGCCAGCAGGGGGGGGATCCGGAACACTGAAGCTTTCTTT. Residues: CASRGGIRNTEAFF.

The genes are TRBV28 and TRBJ2-3; perhaps TRBD2 as D (5 bases). The germline gives CDR1 MDHEN, CDR2 SYDVKM. V dropped 2 bases and J dropped 4 bases, with 10 bases sitting between them. The CDR3 is made up of 14 amino acids. The CDR3 DNA is TGTGCCAGCAGTTTAGGTGGGAGCCCAGATACGCAGTATTTT. Translating gives CASSLGGSPDTQYF.

V and J are TRBV7-2 and TRBJ2-2, with D maybe TRBD1 (5 bases). The V gene's germline CDR1 is SGHTA and CDR2 FQGNSA. This CDR3 spans 15 amino acids. Deletions cut 3 bases from V and 1 base from J, with 9 bases between. The CDR3 DNA follows: TGTGCCAGCAGCTTTTCACAGGTGAACACCGGGGAGCTGTTTTTT. This encodes CASSFSQVNTGELFF.

Regarding this clone: A read error may account for a junction end that differs from germline. The chain carries TRBV18 and TRBJ2-3; 8 bases map to TRBD2. Germline CDR1 reads KGHSH; CDR2 reads LQKENI. The CDR3 has 17 amino acids. The CDR3 protein is CASSPLRSGGPTDAQYF. The DNA of the CDR3 is TGTGCCAGCTCACCCCTTCGCTCGGGAGGGCCGACAGATGCGCAGTATTTT.

V and J are TRBV30 and TRBJ2-2; D is uncertain. CDR1 and CDR2 from the germline V gene are GTSNPN and SVGIG (reference sequence). The CDR3 covers 14 residues. V lost 1 base and J 1 base, leaving 7 bases between the germline ends. The CDR3 DNA is TGTGCCTGGAGTGCCCCCAGGAACACCGGGGAGCTGTTTTTT. Amino acid sequence: CAWSAPRNTGELFF.

The V and J genes are TRBV6-2 or TRBV6-3 and TRBJ2-5, with 9 bases matching TRBD2. CDR1 is MNHEY, CDR2 SVGEGT, per germline. CDR3 length equals 16 residues. V lost 5 bases to trimming and J lost 2 bases; unmatched junction nucleotides: 9. The CDR3: CASSQPLAGLQETQYF. In DNA, the CDR3 is TGTGCCAGCAGTCAACCCCTAGCGGGACTACAAGAGACCCAGTACTTC.

The chain has TRBV7-9 and TRBJ2-1; 7 bases are a match to TRBD1. J gave up 7 bases and V 5 bases, and 14 bases lay outside the gene matches. The length of the CDR3 is 16 residues. CDR1 and CDR2 (germline): SEHNR, FQNEAQ (reference sequence). CDR3 coding DNA: TGTGCCAGCAGCCCTGTCAAACCGGGACAGAATAATGAGCAGTTCTTC. Translated, it gives CASSPVKPGQNNEQFF. The complete variable domain, with remaining parts taken from reference TRBV7-9 and TRBJ2-1, reads DTGVSQNPRHKITKRGQNVTFRCDPISEHNRLYWYRQTLGQGPEFLTYFQNEAQLEKSRLLSDRFSAERPKGSFSTLEIQRTEQGDSAMYLCASSPVKPGQNNEQFFGPGTRLTVL.

V and J are TRBV11-3 and TRBJ2-1; 8 nucleotides agree with TRBD2. V was pared by 1 base and J by 8 bases, with 7 bases of the junction left unmatched. The germline gives CDR1 SGHNT, CDR2 YENEEA. There are 15 residues in the CDR3. This CDR3 reads CASSLGGGRTYEQFF. The CDR3 nucleotides read TGTGCCAGCAGCTTAGGCGGCGGGAGGACCTATGAGCAGTTCTTC.

V usage is TRBV11-2 and J usage is TRBJ2-5; TRBD2 agrees at 12 bases. CDR3 size: 17 residues. Per germline, CDR1 SGHAT and CDR2 FQNNGV. V trimming: 6 bases; J trimming: 4 bases; junction bases outside the gene matches: 12. The CDR3 is CASRGLAGSFGGETQYF. The CDR3 bases are TGTGCCAGCAGGGGACTAGCGGGTTCTTTCGGCGGAGAGACCCAGTACTTC.

The chain couples TRBV29-1 to TRBJ1-1, with 7 bases aligning to TRBD1. This CDR3 contains 13 residues. Looked up from germline, CDR1 is SQVTM and CDR2 is ANQGSEA. V was clipped by 6 bases and J by 1 base; unmatched bases: 5. The CDR3 sequence: CSVADRENTEAFF. Here the CDR3 DNA reads TGCAGCGTGGCCGACAGGGAGAACACTGAAGCTTTCTTT.

V and J are TRBV6-5 and TRBJ2-1, with 7 bases identical to TRBD2. J was trimmed by 6 bases and V by 2 bases; bases with no gene match: 7. Looked up from germline, CDR1 is MNHEY and CDR2 is SVGAGI. This CDR3 comprises 15 residues. In DNA, the CDR3 is TGTGCCAGCAGTTACGTGGGGGGGAGGCTCAATGAGCAGTTCTTC. It encodes CASSYVGGRLNEQFF.

This clone has a single count. The gene calls are TRBV4-1 and TRBJ2-3; 15 bases are a match to TRBD2. Trimming removed 3 bases from V and 6 bases from J; junction bases left unmatched: 4. The CDR3 spans 16 residues. CDR1 and CDR2 from the germline V gene are MGHRA and YSYEKL. The CDR3 region is CASSQGLAGGGDTQYF. The CDR3 nucleotides read TGCGCCAGCAGCCAGGGACTAGCGGGAGGAGGCGATACGCAGTATTTT.

The V and J genes are TRBV7-2 and TRBJ2-1; no reliable D call. Germline values: CDR1 SGHTA, CDR2 FQGNSA. The CDR3 consists of 15 residues. Trimming pared 1 base from V and 0 bases from J, leaving 7 bases between. The CDR3 loop is CASSLEATSYNEQFF. In DNA form, the CDR3 reads TGTGCCAGCAGCTTAGAAGCGACCTCCTACAATGAGCAGTTCTTC.

This clone has a handful of counts. The rearrangement uses TRBV4-3 and TRBJ1-2, with D possibly TRBD1 on 5 matching bases. Germline V gene sequence: CDR1 LGHNA, CDR2 YSLEER. Between the trimmed V and J ends, which lost 4 bases and 4 bases, there was a span of 19 bases. This CDR3 has 16 amino acids. The chain's CDR3 is CASSPTGAGGFYGYTF. CDR3 bases: TGCGCCAGCAGCCCGACCGGTGCCGGGGGGTTCTATGGCTACACCTTC.